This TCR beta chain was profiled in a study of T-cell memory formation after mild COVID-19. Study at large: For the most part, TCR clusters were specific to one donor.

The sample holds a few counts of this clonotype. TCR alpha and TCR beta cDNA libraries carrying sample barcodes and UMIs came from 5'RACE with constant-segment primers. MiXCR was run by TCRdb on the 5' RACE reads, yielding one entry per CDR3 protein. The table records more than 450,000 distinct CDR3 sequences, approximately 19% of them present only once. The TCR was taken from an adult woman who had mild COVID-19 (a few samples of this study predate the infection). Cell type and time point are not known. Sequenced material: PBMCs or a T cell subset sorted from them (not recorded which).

CDR3 residues: CAGRDRYNSPLHF. CDR3 DNA sequence: TGTGCCGGCCGGGACAGATATAATTCACCCCTCCACTTT. The chain couples TRBV2 to TRBJ1-6; 7 bases fit TRBD1. The CDR3 runs 13 residues. In germline, CDR1 is SNHLY, CDR2 FYNNEI. V shed 11 bases, J shed 4 bases, and the junction held 5 bases outside the gene matches.